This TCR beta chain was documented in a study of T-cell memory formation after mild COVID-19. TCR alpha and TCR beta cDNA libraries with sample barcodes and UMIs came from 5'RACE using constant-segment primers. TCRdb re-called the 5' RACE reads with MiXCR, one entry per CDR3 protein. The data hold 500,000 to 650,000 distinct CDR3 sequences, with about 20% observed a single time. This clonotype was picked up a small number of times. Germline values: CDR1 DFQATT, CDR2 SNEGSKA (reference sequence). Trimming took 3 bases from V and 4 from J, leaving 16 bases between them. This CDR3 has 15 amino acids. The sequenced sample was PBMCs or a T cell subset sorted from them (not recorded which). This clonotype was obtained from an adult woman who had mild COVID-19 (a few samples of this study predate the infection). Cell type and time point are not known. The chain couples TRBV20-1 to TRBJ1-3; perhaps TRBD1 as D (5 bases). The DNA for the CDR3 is TGCAGTGCTAGTCTAGGTGGGGGGACGGGAAACACCATATATTTT. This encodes CSASLGGGTGNTIYF.